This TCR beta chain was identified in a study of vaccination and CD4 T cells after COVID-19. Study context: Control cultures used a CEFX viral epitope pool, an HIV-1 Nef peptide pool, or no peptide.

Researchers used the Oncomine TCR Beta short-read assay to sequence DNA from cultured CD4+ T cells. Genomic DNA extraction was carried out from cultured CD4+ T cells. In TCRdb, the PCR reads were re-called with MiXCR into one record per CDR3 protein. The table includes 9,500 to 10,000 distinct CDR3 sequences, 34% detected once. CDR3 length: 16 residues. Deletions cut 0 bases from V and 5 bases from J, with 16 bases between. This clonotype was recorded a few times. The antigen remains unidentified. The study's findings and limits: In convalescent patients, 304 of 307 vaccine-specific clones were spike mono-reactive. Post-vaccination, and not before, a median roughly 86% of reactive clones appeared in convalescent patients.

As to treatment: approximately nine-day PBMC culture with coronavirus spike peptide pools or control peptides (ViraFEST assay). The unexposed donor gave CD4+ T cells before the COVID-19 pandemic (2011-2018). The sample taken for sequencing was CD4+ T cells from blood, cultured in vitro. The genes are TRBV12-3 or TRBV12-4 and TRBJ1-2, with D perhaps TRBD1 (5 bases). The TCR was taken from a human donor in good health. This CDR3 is CASSLASQGERYGYTF. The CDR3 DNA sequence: TGTGCCAGCAGTTTAGCGAGTCAGGGAGAGAGGTATGGCTACACCTTC.